This TCR beta chain came from a study of blood T cell repertoires in COVID-19. Study context: PBMCs, B-cell-depleted T cells, or T cells provided the cDNA or gDNA that made up the material.

The ends lost 3 bases at V and 3 bases at J; junction bases unmatched: 4. CDR1 LNHDA and CDR2 SQIVND come from the germline V gene (reference sequence). This CDR3 has 15 amino acids. Method: immunoSEQ multiplex PCR; TCRdb's copy keeps in-frame clones and lacks some. Of fewer than 200,000 clones in the sample, about 74% were seen once. The chain links TRBV19 to TRBJ1-2, with 10 bases matching TRBD1. The specimen was peripheral blood. The source of this sequence is a man in his sixties with acute or convalescent COVID-19. This chain's CDR3 is CASSISTGGDYGYTF. The CDR3 bases are TGTGCCAGTAGTATTTCGACAGGGGGCGACTATGGCTACACCTTC.